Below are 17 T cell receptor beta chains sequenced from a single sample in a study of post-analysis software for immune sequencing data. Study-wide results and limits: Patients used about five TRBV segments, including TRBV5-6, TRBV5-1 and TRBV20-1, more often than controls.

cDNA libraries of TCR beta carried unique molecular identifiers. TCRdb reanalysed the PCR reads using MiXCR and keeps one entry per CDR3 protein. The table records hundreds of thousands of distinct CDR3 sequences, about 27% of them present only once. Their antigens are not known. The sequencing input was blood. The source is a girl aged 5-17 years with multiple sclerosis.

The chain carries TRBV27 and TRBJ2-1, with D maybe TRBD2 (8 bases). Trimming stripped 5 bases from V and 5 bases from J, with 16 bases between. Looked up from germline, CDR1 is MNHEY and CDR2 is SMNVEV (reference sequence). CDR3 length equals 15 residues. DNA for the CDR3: TGTGCCAGCAGTAGACAGGGCGGGGGGCACAATGAGCAGTTCTTC. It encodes CASSRQGGGHNEQFF.

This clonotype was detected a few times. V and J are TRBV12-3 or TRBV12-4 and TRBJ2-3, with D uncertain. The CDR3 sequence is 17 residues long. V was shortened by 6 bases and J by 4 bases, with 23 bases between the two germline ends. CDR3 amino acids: CASSPPRSGWGPDTQYF. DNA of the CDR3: TGTGCCAGCAGCCCCCCCCGTTCGGGTTGGGGTCCAGATACGCAGTATTTT.

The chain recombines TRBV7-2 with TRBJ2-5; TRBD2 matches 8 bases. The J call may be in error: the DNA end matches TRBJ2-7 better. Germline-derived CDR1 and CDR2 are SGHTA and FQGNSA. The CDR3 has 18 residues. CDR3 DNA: TGTGCCAGCAGCCTATCCGGGTCCGGGGGGGTCCACTCTCACGAGCAGTACTTC. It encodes CASSLSGSGGVHSHEQYF.

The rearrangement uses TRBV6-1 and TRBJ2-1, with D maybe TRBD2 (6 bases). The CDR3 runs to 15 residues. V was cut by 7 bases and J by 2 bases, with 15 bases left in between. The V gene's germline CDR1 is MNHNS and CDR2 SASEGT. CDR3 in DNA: TGTGCCAGCACCCACCAGGAGGGGCCCTACAATGAGCAGTTCTTC. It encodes CASTHQEGPYNEQFF.

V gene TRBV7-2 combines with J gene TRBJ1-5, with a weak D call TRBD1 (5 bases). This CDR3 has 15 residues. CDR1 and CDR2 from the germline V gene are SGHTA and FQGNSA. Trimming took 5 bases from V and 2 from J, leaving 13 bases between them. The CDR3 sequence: CASSPVGDGNQPQHF. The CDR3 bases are TGTGCCAGCAGCCCAGTGGGGGATGGCAATCAGCCCCAGCATTTT.

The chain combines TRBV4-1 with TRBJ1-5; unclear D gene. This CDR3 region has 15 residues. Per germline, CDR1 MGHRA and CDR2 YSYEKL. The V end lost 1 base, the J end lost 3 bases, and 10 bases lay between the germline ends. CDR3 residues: CASSQVGRSNQPQHF. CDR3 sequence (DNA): TGCGCCAGCAGCCAAGTGGGGAGATCCAATCAGCCCCAGCATTTT.

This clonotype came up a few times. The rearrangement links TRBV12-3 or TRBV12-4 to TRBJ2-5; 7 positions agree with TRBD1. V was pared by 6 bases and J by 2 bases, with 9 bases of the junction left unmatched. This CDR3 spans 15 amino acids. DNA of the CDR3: TGTGCCAGCAGACGAACTACAGGGGAACAAGAGACCCAGTACTTC. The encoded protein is CASRRTTGEQETQYF.

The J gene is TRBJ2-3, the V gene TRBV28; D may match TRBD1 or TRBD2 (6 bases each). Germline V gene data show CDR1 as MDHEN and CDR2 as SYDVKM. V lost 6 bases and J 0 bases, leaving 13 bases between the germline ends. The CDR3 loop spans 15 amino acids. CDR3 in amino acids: CASREGELSTDTQYF. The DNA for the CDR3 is TGTGCCAGCAGGGAGGGGGAGCTTAGCACAGATACGCAGTATTTT.

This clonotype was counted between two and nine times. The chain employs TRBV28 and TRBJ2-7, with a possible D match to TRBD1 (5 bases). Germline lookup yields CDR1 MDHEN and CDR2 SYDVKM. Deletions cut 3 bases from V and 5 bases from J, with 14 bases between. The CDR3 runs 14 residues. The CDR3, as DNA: TGTGCCAGCAGTTTTCAGGGTGGAGTGGACGAGCAGTACTTC. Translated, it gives CASSFQGGVDEQYF.

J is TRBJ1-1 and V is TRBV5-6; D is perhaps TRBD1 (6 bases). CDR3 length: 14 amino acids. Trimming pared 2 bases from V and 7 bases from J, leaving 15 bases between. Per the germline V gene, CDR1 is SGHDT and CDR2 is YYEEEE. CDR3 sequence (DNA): TGTGCCAGCAGCTTCGCAGGGGTGATAGGTGAAGCTTTCTTT. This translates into CASSFAGVIGEAFF.

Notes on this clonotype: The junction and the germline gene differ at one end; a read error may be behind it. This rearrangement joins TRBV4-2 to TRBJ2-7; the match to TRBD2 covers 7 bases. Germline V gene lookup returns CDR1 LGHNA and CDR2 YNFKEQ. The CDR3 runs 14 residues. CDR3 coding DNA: TGTGCCAACAGCCAAGAGCGGGATAGCTACGAGCAGTACTTC. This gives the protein CANSQERDSYEQYF.

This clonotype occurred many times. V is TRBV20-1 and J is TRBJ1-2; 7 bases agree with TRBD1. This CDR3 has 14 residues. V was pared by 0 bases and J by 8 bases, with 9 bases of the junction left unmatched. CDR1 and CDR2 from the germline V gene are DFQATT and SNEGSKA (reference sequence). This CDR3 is CSARDWRRGRGYTF. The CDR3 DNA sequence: TGCAGTGCTAGAGATTGGCGAAGGGGGCGAGGCTACACCTTC.

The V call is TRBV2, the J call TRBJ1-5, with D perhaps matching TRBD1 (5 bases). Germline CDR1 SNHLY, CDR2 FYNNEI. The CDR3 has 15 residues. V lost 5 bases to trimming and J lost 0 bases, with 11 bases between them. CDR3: CASSNQGYSNQPQHF. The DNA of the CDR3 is TGTGCCAGCAGTAACCAGGGTTATAGCAATCAGCCCCAGCATTTT.

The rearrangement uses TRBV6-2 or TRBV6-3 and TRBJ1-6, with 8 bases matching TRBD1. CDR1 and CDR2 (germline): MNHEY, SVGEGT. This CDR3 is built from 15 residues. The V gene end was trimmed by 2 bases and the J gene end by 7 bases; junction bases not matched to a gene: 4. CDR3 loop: CASSYVGTGNSPLHF. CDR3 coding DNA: TGTGCCAGCAGTTACGTCGGGACAGGAAATTCACCCCTCCACTTT.

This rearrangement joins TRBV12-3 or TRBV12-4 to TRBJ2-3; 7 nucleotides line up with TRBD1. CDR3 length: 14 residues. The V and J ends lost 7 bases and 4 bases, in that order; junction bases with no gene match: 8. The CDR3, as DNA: TGTGCCAGCACCTTGGGACAGAGTTCAGATACGCAGTATTTT. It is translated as CASTLGQSSDTQYF.

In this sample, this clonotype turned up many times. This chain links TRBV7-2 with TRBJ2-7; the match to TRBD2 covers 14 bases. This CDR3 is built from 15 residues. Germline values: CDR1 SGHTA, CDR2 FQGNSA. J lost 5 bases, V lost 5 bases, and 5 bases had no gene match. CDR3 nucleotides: TGTGCCAGCAGCCATGGACTAGCGGGAGGAAACGAGCAGTACTTC. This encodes CASSHGLAGGNEQYF.

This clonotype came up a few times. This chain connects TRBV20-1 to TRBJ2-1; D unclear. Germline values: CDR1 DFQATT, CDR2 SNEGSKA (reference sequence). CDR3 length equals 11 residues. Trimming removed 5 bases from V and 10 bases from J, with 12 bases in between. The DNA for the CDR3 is TGCAGTGCTCTGGTACTCCAGGAGCAGTTCTTC. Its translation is CSALVLQEQFF.